Following are 32 T cell receptor beta chains from one sample sequenced in a study of control samples from healthy donors and cancer patients. Profiling relied on immunoSEQ multiplex PCR, and the TCRdb table lists in-frame clones only, not all of them. The table shows roughly 170,000 clones, with about 91% occurring only once. The specimen sequenced was blood. These receptors were taken from a woman between 35 and 50 years old in good health.

This sequence joins TRBV10-1 and TRBJ2-1; D is unresolved. Per the germline V gene, CDR1 is WNHNN and CDR2 is SYGVQD (reference sequence). There are 12 residues in the CDR3. V lost 3 bases, J lost 2 bases, and 2 bases lay in between. DNA for the CDR3: TGCGCCAGCAGTGAAACCTACAATGAGCAGTTCTTC. Translated: CASSETYNEQFF.

CDR3 bases: TGTGCCATCAGTGAGGACAGGGATAATGAGCAGTTCTTC. This codes for CAISEDRDNEQFF. The chain uses TRBV10-3 and TRBJ2-1, with 7 bases identical to TRBD1. J was trimmed by 7 bases and V by 2 bases; bases with no gene match: 2. Germline V gene lookup returns CDR1 ENHRY and CDR2 SYGVKD. The CDR3 consists of 13 residues.

This chain joins TRBV5-1 and TRBJ2-2; either TRBD1 or TRBD2 may supply D (6 bases each). Germline V CDR1 and CDR2: SGHRS, YFSETQ. The CDR3 totals 15 residues. Trimming removed 4 bases at V and 6 bases at J, with 16 bases between. In nucleotides, the CDR3 is TGCGCCAGCAGCAGTAGCTCGGGGGCGGCCGGGGAGCTGTTTTTT. This translates into CASSSSSGAAGELFF.

V gene TRBV18 combines with J gene TRBJ2-5; D is unresolved. The CDR3 contains 14 residues. Trimming removed 0 bases at V and 1 base at J, with 6 bases between. From germline, CDR1 is KGHSH and CDR2 LQKENI. DNA for the CDR3: TGTGCCAGCTCACCACCATGGAGCCAAGAGACCCAGTACTTC. The encoded protein is CASSPPWSQETQYF.

The chain is built from TRBV19 and TRBJ2-1; the match to TRBD1 covers 8 bases. This CDR3 has 15 amino acids. With V trimmed by 3 bases and J by 6 bases, 7 bases remained unmatched. In germline, CDR1 is LNHDA, CDR2 SQIVND (reference sequence). CDR3 amino acids: CASSINRDRSNEQFF. Written as DNA, the CDR3 is TGTGCCAGTAGTATTAACCGGGACAGGTCCAATGAGCAGTTCTTC.

The chain is built from TRBV5-5 and TRBJ2-1; 14 bases match TRBD2. V shed 4 bases and J 6 bases; nucleotides not matched to a gene: 6. This CDR3 comprises 16 residues. CDR1 is SGHKS, CDR2 YYEKEE, per germline (reference sequence). Here the CDR3 reads CASSPLTSGGANEQFF. CDR3 coding DNA: TGTGCCAGCAGCCCGTTGACTAGCGGGGGGGCCAATGAGCAGTTCTTC.

In DNA, the CDR3 is TGTGCCAGCAGCTTCAGGGGTATCGGGACCTACGAGCAGTACTTC. This encodes CASSFRGIGTYEQYF. The J gene is TRBJ2-7, the V gene TRBV7-2, with D possibly TRBD1 on 6 matching bases. CDR3 size: 15 residues. The germline CDR1 and CDR2 sequences are SGHTA and FQGNSA. Trimming removed 3 bases from V and 2 bases from J, with 14 bases in between.

This rearrangement joins TRBV11-1 to TRBJ1-3; TRBD1 matches 9 bases. Trimming took 5 bases from V and 2 from J; bases not matched to a gene: 1. CDR1 and CDR2 from the germline V gene are SGHAT and FQDESV (reference sequence). This CDR3 has 14 amino acids. CDR3 bases: TGTGCCAGCAGCCGGGACAGGGCTGGAAACACCATATATTTT. Protein sequence: CASSRDRAGNTIYF. The full variable domain, rest sourced from reference TRBV11-1 and TRBJ1-3, is EAEVAQSPRYKITEKSQAVAFWCDPISGHATLYWYRQILGQGPELLVQFQDESVVDDSQLPKDRFSAERLKGVDSTLKIQPAELGDSAMYLCASSRDRAGNTIYFGEGSWLTVV.

This clone occurred a few times. V gene TRBV6-5 combines with J gene TRBJ1-2; TRBD1 is a possible D gene (5 bases). Germline V gives CDR1 MNHEY, CDR2 SVGAGI. The CDR3 consists of 14 residues. The V and J ends lost 3 bases and 4 bases respectively, with 12 bases between them. CDR3 region: CASSYFSGGYGYTF. The DNA for the CDR3 is TGTGCCAGCAGTTATTTTTCCGGGGGCTATGGCTACACCTTC.

The J gene is TRBJ2-7, the V gene TRBV3-1 (or the pseudogene TRBV3-2); D not resolved. CDR1 and CDR2 from the germline V gene are LGHDT and YNNKEL (reference sequence). CDR3 length: 15 residues. The V gene lost 4 bases and the J gene lost 0 bases, with 13 bases spanning the gap. The CDR3 protein is CASSPDEKSSYEQYF. CDR3 nucleotide sequence: TGTGCCAGCAGCCCCGATGAGAAAAGCTCCTACGAGCAGTACTTC.

This clone appeared once. CDR3 region: CASSQDPRGANEKLFF. The CDR3 nucleotides are TGCGCCAGCAGCCAAGATCCCCGCGGGGCTAATGAAAAACTGTTTTTT. The chain combines TRBV4-1 with TRBJ1-4, with D hard to call. CDR3 length: 16 residues. V lost 0 bases, J lost 3 bases, and 11 bases lay in between. Germline V gene sequence: CDR1 MGHRA, CDR2 YSYEKL.

The chain employs TRBV19 and TRBJ1-4, with no clear D. Germline V gene data show CDR1 as LNHDA and CDR2 as SQIVND (reference sequence). V dropped 10 bases and J dropped 0 bases, with 27 bases sitting between them. This CDR3 comprises 19 residues. The CDR3 region is CATTPGSRSLPTTNEKLFF. The CDR3 DNA follows: TGTGCCACCACCCCTGGGAGCAGATCACTACCTACAACTAATGAAAAACTGTTTTTT.

The chain has TRBV7-2 and TRBJ1-1; TRBD1 agrees at 7 bases. Unmatched junction bases numbered 8, after V lost 5 bases and J lost 2 bases. Germline CDR1 reads SGHTA; CDR2 reads FQGNSA. This CDR3 has 15 residues. Here the CDR3 reads CASSPRNRGNTEAFF. Here the CDR3 DNA reads TGTGCCAGCAGCCCGAGAAACAGGGGAAACACTGAAGCTTTCTTT. The variable domain in full, completed from reference TRBV7-2 and TRBJ1-1, reads GAGVSQSPSNKVTEKGKDVELRCDPISGHTALYWYRQSLGQGLEFLIYFQGNSAPDKSGLPSDRFSAERTGGSVSTLTIQRTQQEDSAVYLCASSPRNRGNTEAFFGQGTRLTVV.

Regarding this clone: Other nucleotide sequences in the sample specify the same CDR3. V and J are TRBV9 and TRBJ1-4, with TRBD1 matching over 8 bases. In germline, CDR1 is SGDLS, CDR2 YYNGEE. The length of the CDR3 is 16 residues. V trimming: 1 base; J trimming: 1 base; junction bases outside the gene matches: 3. The CDR3 sequence is CASSVSRGRTNEKLFF. The CDR3 DNA reads TGTGCCAGCAGCGTAAGCAGGGGGCGAACTAATGAAAAACTGTTTTTT. Complete variable domain (other parts from reference TRBV9 and TRBJ1-4): DSGVTQTPKHLITATGQRVTLRCSPRSGDLSVYWYQQSLDQGLQFLIQYYNGEERAKGNILERFSAQQFPDLHSELNLSSLELGDSALYFCASSVSRGRTNEKLFFGSGTQLSVL.

In the case of this clone: A read error may produce the germline difference seen at one junction end. The J gene is TRBJ1-1, the V gene TRBV6-6, with D possibly matching TRBD1 (5 bases). The CDR3 sequence is 13 residues long. Germline V gene sequence: CDR1 MNHNY, CDR2 SVGAGI (reference sequence). The CDR3: CASNAGPNAEAFF. The CDR3 DNA reads TGTGCCAGCAACGCAGGGCCGAACGCTGAAGCTTTCTTT.

J is TRBJ2-5 and V is TRBV5-1; TRBD2 matches 8 bases. Germline V lookup: CDR1 SGHRS, CDR2 YFSETQ. The CDR3 has 13 residues. With 7 bases clipped from V and 3 bases from J, the junction kept 5 bases outside the gene matches. CDR3 region: CASGERGKETQYF. DNA for the CDR3: TGCGCCAGCGGGGAGCGGGGGAAAGAGACCCAGTACTTC.

The CDR3 DNA reads TGTGCCAGCAGGAGAGGACAGATTAGCAATCAGCCCCAGCATTTT. As protein: CASRRGQISNQPQHF. This sequence joins TRBV2 and TRBJ1-5; perhaps TRBD1 as D (6 bases). Trimming removed 6 bases at V and 0 bases at J, with 12 bases between. Germline values: CDR1 SNHLY, CDR2 FYNNEI. The CDR3 runs to 15 residues.

J is TRBJ2-7 and V is TRBV28; no reliable D call. The V end was cut by 6 bases, the J end by 3 bases, with 24 bases between. The CDR3 extends over 17 amino acids. Germline values: CDR1 MDHEN, CDR2 SYDVKM. Here the CDR3 reads CASSPTVRRVLLYEQYF. DNA for the CDR3: TGTGCCAGCAGCCCTACGGTCCGGCGCGTCCTACTCTACGAGCAGTACTTC.

The chain has TRBV5-1 and TRBJ1-3; 10 bases fit TRBD1. The CDR3 runs to 21 residues. J was trimmed by 0 bases and V by 0 bases; bases with no gene match: 15. The germline CDR1 and CDR2 sequences are SGHRS and YFSETQ. CDR3 DNA sequence: TGCGCCAGCAGCTTGGATTTCGGGACAGGGGTCGTAAGTACCTCTGGAAACACCATATATTTT. It translates to CASSLDFGTGVVSTSGNTIYF.

The chain joins TRBV15 to TRBJ1-4, with D possibly TRBD1 on 5 matching bases. The CDR3 is made up of 12 amino acids. The germline V gene encodes CDR1 LNHNV and CDR2 YYDKDF (reference sequence). The CDR3 reads CAIGGAGEKLFF. The CDR3 DNA follows: TGTGCTATCGGAGGGGCCGGGGAAAAACTGTTTTTT.

In this sample, this clone turned up once. The chain recombines TRBV7-2 with TRBJ2-6, with no clear D. CDR1 and CDR2 (germline): SGHTA, FQGNSA. V lost 1 base and J 2 bases, leaving 12 bases between the germline ends. The CDR3 extends over 17 amino acids. For the CDR3, the DNA is TGTGCCAGCAGCTTAGTGGGTTCTGACCCTGGGGCCAACGTCCTGACTTTC. Protein product: CASSLVGSDPGANVLTF. The full variable domain, in which reference TRBV7-2 and TRBJ2-6 provide the parts outside the CDR3, is GAGVSQSPSNKVTEKGKDVELRCDPISGHTALYWYRQSLGQGLEFLIYFQGNSAPDKSGLPSDRFSAERTGGSVSTLTIQRTQQEDSAVYLCASSLVGSDPGANVLTFGAGSRLTVL.

The chain uses TRBV28 and TRBJ1-3, with 7 nucleotides matching TRBD1. This CDR3 is built from 15 residues. The germline gives CDR1 MDHEN, CDR2 SYDVKM. With 1 base clipped from V and 3 bases from J, the junction kept 3 bases outside the gene matches. CDR3 sequence (DNA): TGTGCCAGCAGTTTATCGACAGGGCGTGGAAACACCATATATTTT. Translating it yields CASSLSTGRGNTIYF.

This chain joins TRBV9 and TRBJ2-3; 7 nucleotides align to TRBD1. CDR3 length equals 15 residues. The trim removed 5 bases at V and 4 bases at J, leaving 10 bases unmatched. Germline loops: CDR1 SGDLS, CDR2 YYNGEE. The CDR3 sequence is CASRGGQGKADTQYF. The DNA for the CDR3 is TGTGCCAGCAGAGGGGGCCAGGGAAAGGCAGATACGCAGTATTTT.

The chain couples TRBV29-1 to TRBJ2-1, with 9 bases matching TRBD1. CDR3 size: 12 residues. V shed 5 bases, J shed 8 bases, and the junction held 4 bases outside the gene matches. Germline V lookup: CDR1 SQVTM, CDR2 ANQGSEA. The CDR3 coding sequence is TGCAGCGTTTCTACAGGGGGCTATGAGCAGTTCTTC. It yields the protein CSVSTGGYEQFF.

The chain employs TRBV6-5 and TRBJ2-5; D is uncertain. Germline V gene lookup returns CDR1 MNHEY and CDR2 SVGAGI. The CDR3 extends over 14 amino acids. V was clipped by 2 bases and J by 0 bases, with 7 bases between them. CDR3 DNA: TGTGCCAGCAGTTACCAGGTTAACCAAGAGACCCAGTACTTC. Translated: CASSYQVNQETQYF.

V and J are TRBV19 and TRBJ1-4; 7 nucleotides match TRBD1. J was trimmed by 1 base and V by 11 bases; bases with no gene match: 7. Germline lookup yields CDR1 LNHDA and CDR2 SQIVND (reference sequence). The CDR3 loop spans 14 amino acids. The CDR3 bases are TGTGCCTCGCGTCGACAGGGAACTAATGAAAAACTGTTTTTT. Translation: CASRRQGTNEKLFF.

The chain joins TRBV6-2 or TRBV6-3 to TRBJ1-5, with D tentatively TRBD1 (6 bases). The CDR3 totals 18 residues. Germline V lookup: CDR1 MNHEY, CDR2 SVGEGT. The V gene lost 4 bases and the J gene lost 4 bases, with 23 bases spanning the gap. The DNA of the CDR3 is TGTGCCAGCAGTTGGACAGAGGGTACTGGGACGGTAAATCAGCCCCAGCATTTT. Translation: CASSWTEGTGTVNQPQHF.

The CDR3 sequence is CASSIGAYYGYTF. The CDR3, as DNA: TGTGCCAGCAGTATAGGGGCCTACTATGGCTACACCTTC. This chain joins TRBV6-5 and TRBJ1-2, with D perhaps matching TRBD1 (5 bases). Germline lookup yields CDR1 MNHEY and CDR2 SVGAGI. V lost 5 bases and J lost 3, with 10 bases in between. The CDR3 runs 13 residues.

This chain uses TRBV9 with TRBJ1-2, with D possibly matching TRBD1 (5 bases). Germline CDR1 reads SGDLS; CDR2 reads YYNGEE. CDR3 length: 13 residues. V was clipped by 0 bases and J by 8 bases, with 11 bases between them. CDR3 bases: TGTGCCAGCAGCGTAGTCACAGGAGGAGGCTACACCTTC. It specifies CASSVVTGGGYTF.

This clone came up once. The V gene is TRBV19, the J gene TRBJ2-4, with TRBD1 identical over 7 bases. The junction had 7 bases not matched to a gene; V was cut back by 6 bases and J by 8 bases. The CDR3 is made up of 13 amino acids. Germline CDR1 reads LNHDA; CDR2 reads SQIVND (reference sequence). The CDR3 sequence: CASRPDRFDIQYF. Written as DNA, the CDR3 is TGTGCCAGTAGACCGGACAGGTTTGACATTCAGTACTTC. Based on the CDR3 plus reference TRBV19 and TRBJ2-4, the full variable domain is DGGITQSPKYLFRKEGQNVTLSCEQNLNHDAMYWYRQDPGQGLRLIYYSQIVNDFQKGDIAEGYSVSREKKESFPLTVTSAQKNPTAFYLCASRPDRFDIQYFGAGTRLSVL.

The chain combines TRBV4-2 with TRBJ2-2, with D tentatively TRBD1 or TRBD2 (5 bases each). The CDR3 totals 16 residues. V gave up 0 bases and J gave up 4 bases, with 12 bases separating them. Per the germline V gene, CDR1 is LGHNA and CDR2 is YNFKEQ. The CDR3, as DNA: TGTGCCAGCAGCCAAGATGAGGGGCAGGGCACCGGGGAGCTGTTTTTT. It is translated as CASSQDEGQGTGELFF.

The rearrangement joins TRBV2 to TRBJ2-3, with TRBD1 as a possible D gene (5 bases). The germline gives CDR1 SNHLY, CDR2 FYNNEI. V was cut by 5 bases and J by 0 bases, with 9 bases left in between. The CDR3 contains 14 residues. The CDR3 region is CASSWTPSTDTQYF. In DNA form, the CDR3 reads TGTGCCAGCAGTTGGACACCTAGCACAGATACGCAGTATTTT.